This T cell receptor beta chain was found in a study of spatial heterogeneity in lung cancer. Study overall: Across tumor regions, counts of TCR transcripts showed a strong correlation with a T cell module score derived from matched bulk RNA-seq. Whole-study findings and limits: Estimated TCR-seq coverage of tumor T cells was only about 7% for alpha chains. For beta chains, the corresponding estimate was roughly 13%. The number of expanded tumor alpha and beta chains correlated with mutation number.

Remarks on this clonotype: Its antigen is not identified.

This sample's time point: sample taken at primary tumor resection. The CDR3 contains 14 residues. The V and J ends lost 2 bases and 2 bases respectively, with 8 bases between them. Germline V gene sequence: CDR1 SGDLS, CDR2 YYNGEE. Unique molecular identifiers tagged every individual TCR cDNA molecule. TCRdb passed the 5' RACE reads through MiXCR, listing each CDR3 protein once. The sample comprises approximately 12,000 distinct CDR3 sequences, 12% of which are singletons, and 10% to 15% rests with the top ten. The chain is built from TRBV9 and TRBJ1-5; D is unresolved. The clonotype was recovered from a female donor with early-stage non-small cell lung cancer. Here the sequenced sample was lung tumor tissue, taken at surgery. CDR3 coding DNA: TGTGCCAGCAGCGTTGGGCCGGGCAATCAGCCCCAGCATTTT. Its translation: CASSVGPGNQPQHF.